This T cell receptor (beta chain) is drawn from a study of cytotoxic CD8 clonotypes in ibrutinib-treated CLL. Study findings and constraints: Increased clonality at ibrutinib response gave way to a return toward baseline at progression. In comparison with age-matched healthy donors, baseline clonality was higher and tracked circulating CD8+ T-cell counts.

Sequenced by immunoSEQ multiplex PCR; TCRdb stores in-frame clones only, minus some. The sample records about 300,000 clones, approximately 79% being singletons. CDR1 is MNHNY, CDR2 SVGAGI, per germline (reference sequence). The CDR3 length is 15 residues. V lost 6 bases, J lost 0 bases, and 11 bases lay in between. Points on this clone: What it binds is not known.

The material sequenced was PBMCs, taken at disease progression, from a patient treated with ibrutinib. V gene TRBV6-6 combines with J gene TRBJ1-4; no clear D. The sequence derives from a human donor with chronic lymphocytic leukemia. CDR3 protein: CASSHLRATNEKLFF. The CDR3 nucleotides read TGTGCCAGCAGCCACTTGCGAGCAACTAATGAAAAACTGTTTTTT.